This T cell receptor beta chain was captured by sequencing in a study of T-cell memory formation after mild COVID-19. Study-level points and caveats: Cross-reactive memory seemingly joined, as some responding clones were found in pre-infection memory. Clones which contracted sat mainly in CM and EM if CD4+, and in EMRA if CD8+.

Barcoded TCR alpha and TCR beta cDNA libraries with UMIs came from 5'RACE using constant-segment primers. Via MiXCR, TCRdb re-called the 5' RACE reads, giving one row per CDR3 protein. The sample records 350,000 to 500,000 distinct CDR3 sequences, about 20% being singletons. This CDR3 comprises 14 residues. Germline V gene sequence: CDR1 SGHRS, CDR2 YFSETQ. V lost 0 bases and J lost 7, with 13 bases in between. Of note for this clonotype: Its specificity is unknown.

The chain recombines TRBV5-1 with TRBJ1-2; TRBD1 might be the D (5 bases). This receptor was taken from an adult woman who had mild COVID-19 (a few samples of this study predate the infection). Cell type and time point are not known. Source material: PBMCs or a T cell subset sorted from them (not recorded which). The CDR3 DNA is TGCGCCAGCAGCTTGGATGGCAGGGTGGTTGGCTACACCTTC. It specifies CASSLDGRVVGYTF.